These 4 T cell receptor beta chains were all obtained from the same sample, sequenced in a study of tumor-infiltrating lymphocytes in primary liver carcinoma. TCR beta cDNA was reverse-transcribed from about 0.45 ug of total RNA. The reaction used a constant-region primer and ProtoScript II reverse transcriptase. Sequencing libraries for TCR beta derived from three nested multiplex PCR rounds that used slightly modified ARM-PCR. TRBV1-TRBV30 forward and Cbeta reverse primers drove the first two roughly 10-cycle rounds. One entry per CDR3 protein results from TCRdb running MiXCR on the multiplex PCR reads. The sample contains 60,000 to 90,000 distinct CDR3 sequences, roughly 69% of which appear only once. Each 20-30 mg portion of unsorted bulk tissue served as the source for co-extraction of RNA and DNA. The specimen sequenced was liver tumor tissue from sampling region 4. Subset: tumor region T4, right-lateral pole. Source of these receptors: a man aged 40-50 years with primary liver carcinoma and hepatitis B virus infection.

This clonotype was seen at least ten times. This chain connects TRBV7-8 to TRBJ2-1; a weak D match, TRBD2 (5 bases). Trimming removed 6 bases from V and 1 base from J, with 13 bases in between. There are 15 residues in the CDR3. Looked up from germline, CDR1 is SGHVS and CDR2 is FQNEAQ. CDR3 amino acids: CASRPASGSYNEQFF. The CDR3 nucleotides read TGTGCCAGCAGACCGGCAAGCGGTTCCTACAATGAGCAGTTCTTC.

As regards this clonotype: Since the CDR3 does not end with the conserved phenylalanine or tryptophan, this likely comes from a read error. The chain carries TRBV6-1 and TRBJ2-1; TRBD2 matches at 7 bases. This CDR3 is built from 13 residues. Losses at the gene ends were 6 bases for V and 7 bases for J; bases not matched to a gene: 6. CDR1 is MNHNS and CDR2 is SASEGT in the germline V gene. CDR3 sequence reads: CASRLTGGNEQFL. The CDR3 DNA reads as TGTGCCAGCAGGCTAACGGGAGGAAATGAGCAGTTCTTA.

Remarks on this clonotype: The CDR3 does not end in the conserved phenylalanine or tryptophan, so this is likely a read error. J is TRBJ2-3 and V is TRBV11-2; weak D call: TRBD1 (5 bases). CDR1 and CDR2 from the germline V gene are SGHAT and FQNNGV. The V and J ends lost 2 bases and 6 bases respectively, with 18 bases between them. This CDR3 spans 16 amino acids. The CDR3 DNA is TGTGCCAGCAGCTTATCCTGGGCCTGGGGCGCGGATACGCAGTATATT. Protein sequence: CASSLSWAWGADTQYI.

As regards this clonotype: The conserved phenylalanine or tryptophan normally closing the CDR3 is absent here, so this likely arose from a read error. No DNA is shown, since the ends of the CDR3 on it are uncertain; the CDR3 is the one TCRdb lists. The chain uses TRBV28 and TRBJ2-3; TRBD2 is taken as the D call from the table, unchecked against the DNA. Germline CDR1 and CDR2: MDHEN and SYDVKM. Both ends counted, the CDR3 spans 18 residues. This chain's CDR3 is CASSQWAGEALSTDTQFS.